The 11 T cell receptor beta chains in this list originate from one sample, sequenced in a study of blood T cell repertoires in COVID-19. Here immunoSEQ multiplex PCR was the method, and the copy in TCRdb shows in-frame clones only, minus some. Among 150,000 to 200,000 clones listed, about 85% were seen once. The sequencing sample was made of peripheral blood. All receptors come from a woman older than 75 with acute or convalescent COVID-19.

The chain links TRBV19 to TRBJ1-1, with a tentative D call TRBD1 (5 bases). This CDR3 has 13 residues. Per the germline V gene, CDR1 is LNHDA and CDR2 is SQIVND (reference sequence). V lost 9 bases and J 2 bases, leaving 13 bases between the germline ends. CDR3 loop: CASIPDRNTEAFF. For the CDR3, the DNA is TGTGCCAGCATACCCGACAGAAACACTGAAGCTTTCTTT.

This rearrangement joins TRBV5-6 to TRBJ1-2; TRBD1 aligns across 9 bases. V lost 1 base, J lost 5 bases, and 6 bases stayed unmatched. This CDR3 spans 15 amino acids. Germline CDR1 and CDR2: SGHDT and YYEEEE. This CDR3 reads CASSLPGQGLYGYTF. The CDR3 region has the DNA TGTGCCAGCAGCTTGCCGGGACAGGGACTATATGGCTACACCTTC.

The chain recombines TRBV5-1 with TRBJ2-3; the match to TRBD2 covers 9 bases. From germline, CDR1 is SGHRS and CDR2 YFSETQ. V lost 1 base to trimming and J lost 2 bases; unmatched junction nucleotides: 2. This CDR3 comprises 15 residues. DNA for the CDR3: TGCGCCAGCAGCTTGTCTAGCGGGGTCACAGATACGCAGTATTTT. Translation gives CASSLSSGVTDTQYF.

V gene TRBV6-4 combines with J gene TRBJ1-1; D gene unclear. This CDR3 spans 13 amino acids. The V end lost 2 bases, the J end lost 1 base, and 5 bases lay between the germline ends. Per the germline V gene, CDR1 is MRHNA and CDR2 is SNTAGT. CDR3 in amino acids: CASSDQANTEAFF. CDR3 DNA sequence: TGTGCCAGCAGTGACCAGGCGAACACTGAAGCTTTCTTT.

The rearrangement links TRBV7-8 to TRBJ1-1; 9 bases align to TRBD1. V dropped 5 bases and J dropped 3; count of bases not matched to a gene: 10. This CDR3 is 16 amino acids long. Germline CDR1 and CDR2: SGHVS and FQNEAQ. CDR3 residues: CASSHYRGQLDTEAFF. The DNA for the CDR3 is TGTGCCAGCAGCCACTACAGGGGGCAGTTGGACACTGAAGCTTTCTTT.

The V gene is TRBV5-1, the J gene TRBJ2-5, with 12 bases that match TRBD2. J lost 4 bases, V lost 6 bases, and 10 bases had no gene match. Germline CDR1 SGHRS, CDR2 YFSETQ. The CDR3 sequence is 16 residues long. CDR3: CASKPLLAGGRETQYF. Written as DNA, the CDR3 is TGCGCCAGCAAACCCTTACTAGCGGGAGGACGAGAGACCCAGTACTTC.

This clone was recorded only once. The rearrangement uses TRBV7-9 and TRBJ1-2, with a possible D match to TRBD1 (5 bases). The V gene lost 4 bases and the J gene lost 4 bases, with 10 bases spanning the gap. The CDR3 is 13 residues long. Germline CDR1 and CDR2: SEHNR and FQNEAQ (reference sequence). CDR3 in amino acids: CASSSRQFYGYTF. DNA for the CDR3: TGTGCCAGCAGCTCCCGACAGTTCTATGGCTACACCTTC.

This chain links TRBV5-1 with TRBJ2-2; TRBD2 matches 7 bases. Germline V lookup: CDR1 SGHRS, CDR2 YFSETQ. CDR3 length: 16 residues. J was trimmed by 1 base and V by 4 bases; bases with no gene match: 7. The CDR3, as DNA: TGCGCCAGCAGCCCTGGACTAGTGTTGAACACCGGGGAGCTGTTTTTT. Translated, it gives CASSPGLVLNTGELFF.

For this clone: This CDR3 is also generated by other DNA sequences in the sample. The chain has TRBV5-1 and TRBJ1-1, with 7 nucleotides matching TRBD1. The V segment lost 4 bases and the J segment 1 base; nucleotides outside the gene matches: 4. The CDR3 is made up of 14 amino acids. Germline V CDR1 and CDR2: SGHRS, YFSETQ. CDR3 bases: TGCGCCAGCAGCCCCGGGACAGCGAACACTGAAGCTTTCTTT. Amino acid sequence: CASSPGTANTEAFF.

This clone was recorded once. This chain joins TRBV5-6 and TRBJ2-7; D call uncertain. The V end lost 2 bases, the J end lost 7 bases, and 7 bases lay between the germline ends. In germline, CDR1 is SGHDT, CDR2 YYEEEE. The CDR3 contains 11 residues. CDR3 sequence: CASSLYGEQYF. In nucleotides, the CDR3 is TGTGCCAGCAGCTTATACGGGGAGCAGTACTTC. Using reference TRBV5-6 and TRBJ2-7 for the parts outside the CDR3, the full variable domain is DAGVTQSPTHLIKTRGQQVTLRCSPKSGHDTVSWYQQALGQGPQFIFQYYEEEERQRGNFPDRFSGHQFPNYSSELNVNALLLGDSALYLCASSLYGEQYFGPGTRLTVT.

The chain combines TRBV19 with TRBJ2-3, with TRBD1 identical over 9 bases. Germline assignment: CDR1 LNHDA and CDR2 SQIVND (reference sequence). The V gene end was trimmed by 5 bases and the J gene end by 5 bases; junction bases not matched to a gene: 5. This CDR3 comprises 14 residues. Here the CDR3 reads CASSDRGYEDTQYF. The CDR3, as DNA: TGTGCCAGTAGTGACAGGGGGTATGAAGATACGCAGTATTTT.